The T cell receptor (beta chain) described here comes from a study of TIL therapy for anti-PD-1-resistant metastatic lung cancer. About the study: Half of patients were current or former smokers.

Sequencing used immunoSEQ v3. Here immunoSEQ multiplex PCR was the method, and the copy in TCRdb shows in-frame clones only, minus some. Of approximately 50,000 clones listed, roughly 78% were seen once; the top ten hold around 16%. Deletions cut 6 bases from V and 1 base from J, with 12 bases between. Germline V gene sequence: CDR1 MDHEN, CDR2 SYDVKM. The CDR3 spans 15 residues. This sample's time point: pre-treatment sample, taken before nivolumab and TIL therapy. This clone is a singleton in its sample. This TCR derives from a man between 65 and 79 years old with non-small cell lung cancer. The material was blood, obtained at baseline. V gene TRBV28 combines with J gene TRBJ2-2; possibly TRBD1 for D (6 bases). The CDR3 sequence: CASSDRLLNTGELFF. Here the CDR3 DNA reads TGTGCCAGCAGCGACAGGCTTTTGAACACCGGGGAGCTGTTTTTT.